Shown below are 9 T cell receptor beta chains from a single sample sequenced in a study of cytomegalovirus exposure and HLA in healthy donors. Using immunoSEQ multiplex PCR, the repertoire was profiled, and TCRdb retains in-frame clones only, with some absent. The profile shows roughly 130,000 clones, about 90% of them singletons. Sequenced material: PBMCs. All receptors come from a man aged 25 to 40 in good health and CMV-seronegative.

The J gene is TRBJ2-1, the V gene TRBV19; maybe TRBD1 (6 bases). V was pared by 1 base and J by 7 bases, with 17 bases between. Germline CDR1 reads LNHDA; CDR2 reads SQIVND (reference sequence). CDR3 length: 16 residues. The CDR3 DNA reads as TGTGCCAGTAGTATAGGCTCGCGGCAGGGGATAAATGAGCAGTTCTTC. Its translation is CASSIGSRQGINEQFF.

The chain couples TRBV27 to TRBJ1-1, with D perhaps TRBD1 (6 bases). The CDR3 is 15 residues long. V was clipped by 3 bases and J by 3 bases, with 14 bases between them. Germline CDR1 is MNHEY and CDR2 is SMNVEV (reference sequence). The CDR3 coding sequence is TGTGCCAGCAGTTTCCGTGGGGACACGTACACTGAAGCTTTCTTT. Amino acid sequence: CASSFRGDTYTEAFF.

This chain joins TRBV30 and TRBJ1-2, with D maybe TRBD1 (5 bases). V lost 7 bases and J 4 bases, leaving 13 bases between the germline ends. In germline, CDR1 is GTSNPN, CDR2 SVGIG (reference sequence). The CDR3 runs 12 residues. CDR3 DNA sequence: TGTGCCTCCTGGGGCGGCGGCTATGGCTACACCTTC. Its protein is CASWGGGYGYTF.

The chain has TRBV7-9 and TRBJ1-2, with D possibly TRBD1 on 6 matching bases. The CDR3 is 12 residues long. V was clipped by 3 bases and J by 8 bases, with 10 bases between them. Germline V gene data show CDR1 as SEHNR and CDR2 as FQNEAQ (reference sequence). The CDR3 sequence: CASSLMTGGYTF. The CDR3 DNA sequence: TGTGCCAGCAGCTTGATGACAGGAGGCTACACCTTC.

This chain connects TRBV4-3 to TRBJ2-3; 7 positions match TRBD2. V lost 1 base, J lost 3 bases, and 7 bases stayed unmatched. This CDR3 is built from 16 residues. CDR1 and CDR2 from the germline V gene are LGHNA and YSLEER. CDR3 sequence: CASSQVAAGETDTQYF. The DNA of the CDR3 is TGCGCCAGCAGCCAAGTCGCTGCGGGAGAGACAGATACGCAGTATTTT.

V is TRBV9 and J is TRBJ2-3; a possible D gene is TRBD1 (7 bases). Trimming removed 4 bases from V and 1 base from J, with 13 bases in between. Germline CDR1 reads SGDLS; CDR2 reads YYNGEE. CDR3 length: 15 residues. CDR3 DNA sequence: TGTGCCAGCAGCCCAGGGGGACTTCGCACAGATACGCAGTATTTT. Translated, it gives CASSPGGLRTDTQYF.

This clone was seen only once. The chain recombines TRBV29-1 with TRBJ2-7; TRBD1 matches 8 bases. This CDR3 spans 14 amino acids. Per germline, CDR1 SQVTM and CDR2 ANQGSEA. With 7 bases clipped from V and 0 bases from J, the junction kept 8 bases outside the gene matches. The CDR3 nucleotides read TGCAGCGCCACCGACAGGGGAGGCTCCTACGAGCAGTACTTC. This sequence encodes CSATDRGGSYEQYF.

This chain joins TRBV6-6 and TRBJ2-2, with D unclear. CDR3 length equals 15 residues. Germline V CDR1 and CDR2: MNHNY, SVGAGI (reference sequence). With 2 bases removed from V and 2 bases from J, the gap between germline ends came to 9 bases. The chain's CDR3 is CASSYTADNTGELFF. CDR3 coding DNA: TGTGCCAGCAGTTACACGGCGGATAACACCGGGGAGCTGTTTTTT.

This clone occurred a few times. The chain recombines TRBV2 with TRBJ1-2; D not resolved. Germline-derived CDR1 and CDR2 are SNHLY and FYNNEI. V lost 8 bases to trimming and J lost 8 bases, with 12 bases between them. The CDR3 is 11 residues long. CDR3 residues: CASLGTGGYTF. For the CDR3, the DNA is TGTGCCAGCCTGGGTACGGGAGGCTACACCTTC.